The present TCR beta chain was sequenced within a study of regulatory T cells in long-lasting Graves disease. Specified time point: persistent/refractory GD, antithyroid drugs over 5 years with positive TRAb. Isolated PBMC RNA provided the starting material for the TCR library. Germline-derived CDR1 and CDR2 are MNHEY and SMNVEV (reference sequence). The CDR3 sequence is 18 residues long. The V gene end was trimmed by 5 bases and the J gene end by 5 bases; junction bases not matched to a gene: 16. Combining iRepertoire HTBI primers with Arm-PCR of CDR3 regions, the authors built TCR beta libraries. TCRdb reprocessed the multiplex PCR reads via MiXCR and lists one record per CDR3 protein. Counted here are hundreds of thousands of distinct CDR3 sequences, 30% occurring once; the ten biggest clones make up roughly 46%. Study-wide findings and caveats: There were preferences for TRBV28, TRBJ1-2 and TRBJ2-5 in persistent disease. Reduced TCR diversity was observed in persistent Graves' patients versus newly diagnosed patients.

Details on this clonotype: What it recognizes is unknown.

The sequences come from peripheral blood mononuclear cells (PBMCs), collected when the disease was refractory, from a patient treated with antithyroid drugs. The receptor was isolated from a female donor with Graves disease. This chain links TRBV27 with TRBJ2-2, with TRBD1 matching 8 bases. CDR3 sequence (DNA): TGTGCCAGCAGTCGGGGGACAGGCCATTCAAGGAATACCGGGGAGCTGTTTTTT. This translates into CASSRGTGHSRNTGELFF.